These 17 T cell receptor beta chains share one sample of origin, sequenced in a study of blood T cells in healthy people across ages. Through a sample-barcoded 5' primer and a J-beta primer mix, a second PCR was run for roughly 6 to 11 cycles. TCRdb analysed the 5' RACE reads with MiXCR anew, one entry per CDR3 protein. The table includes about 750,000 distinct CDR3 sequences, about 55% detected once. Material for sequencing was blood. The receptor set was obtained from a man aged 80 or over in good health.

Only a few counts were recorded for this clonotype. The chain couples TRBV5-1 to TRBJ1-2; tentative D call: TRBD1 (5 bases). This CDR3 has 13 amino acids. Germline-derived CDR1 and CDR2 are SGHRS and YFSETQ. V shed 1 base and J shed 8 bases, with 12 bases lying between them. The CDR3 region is CASSLTGPGGYTF. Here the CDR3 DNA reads TGCGCCAGCAGCTTGACAGGCCCGGGAGGCTACACCTTC.

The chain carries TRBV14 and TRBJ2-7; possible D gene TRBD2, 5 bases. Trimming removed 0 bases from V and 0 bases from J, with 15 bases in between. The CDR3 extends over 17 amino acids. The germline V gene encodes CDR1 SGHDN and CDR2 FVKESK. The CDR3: CASSQERGRGISYEQYF. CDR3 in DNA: TGTGCCAGCAGCCAAGAGCGCGGACGGGGAATCTCCTACGAGCAGTACTTC. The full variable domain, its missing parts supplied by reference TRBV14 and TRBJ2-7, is EAGVTQFPSHSVIEKGQTVTLRCDPISGHDNLYWYRRVMGKEIKFLLHFVKESKQDESGMPNNRFLAERTGGTYSTLKVQPAELEDSGVYFCASSQERGRGISYEQYFGPGTRLTVT.

CDR3 nucleotides: TGCAGCGTTAAGGGACTAGCGGTTTCCGAGCAGTACTTC. Residues: CSVKGLAVSEQYF. V usage is TRBV29-1 and J usage is TRBJ2-7; 11 bases match TRBD2. Losses at the gene ends were 5 bases for V and 6 bases for J; bases not matched to a gene: 6. The CDR3 sequence is 13 residues long. The germline gives CDR1 SQVTM, CDR2 ANQGSEA.

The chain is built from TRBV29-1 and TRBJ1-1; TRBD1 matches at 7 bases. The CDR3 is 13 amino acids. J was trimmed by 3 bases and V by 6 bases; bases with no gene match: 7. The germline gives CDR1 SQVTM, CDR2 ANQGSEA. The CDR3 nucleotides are TGCAGCGTCCAGACAGGGAAATACACTGAAGCTTTCTTT. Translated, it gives CSVQTGKYTEAFF.

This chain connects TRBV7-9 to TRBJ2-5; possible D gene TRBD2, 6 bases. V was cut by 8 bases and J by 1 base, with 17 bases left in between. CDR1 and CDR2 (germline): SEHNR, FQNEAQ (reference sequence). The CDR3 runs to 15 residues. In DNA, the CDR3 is TGTGCCAGCGGGGCGGGGCGCCCTACCCAAGAGACCCAGTACTTC. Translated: CASGAGRPTQETQYF.

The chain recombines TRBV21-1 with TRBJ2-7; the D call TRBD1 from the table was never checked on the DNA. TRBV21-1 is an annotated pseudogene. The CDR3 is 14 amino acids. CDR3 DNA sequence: TGTGCCAGCACCGGGGACAGGGCCATCTACGAGCAGTACTTC. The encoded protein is CASTGDRAIYEQYF.

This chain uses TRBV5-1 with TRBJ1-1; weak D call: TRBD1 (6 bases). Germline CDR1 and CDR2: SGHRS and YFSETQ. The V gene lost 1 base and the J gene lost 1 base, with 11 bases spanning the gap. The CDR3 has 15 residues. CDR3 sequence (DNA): TGCGCCAGCAGCTTGCTATTGACAGGGAACACTGAAGCTTTCTTT. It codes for CASSLLLTGNTEAFF.

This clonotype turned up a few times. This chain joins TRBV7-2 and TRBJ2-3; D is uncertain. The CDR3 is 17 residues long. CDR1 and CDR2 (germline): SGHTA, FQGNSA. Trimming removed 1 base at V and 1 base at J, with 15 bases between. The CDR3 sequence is CASSLGLRPTRTDTQYF. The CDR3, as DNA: TGTGCCAGCAGCTTAGGGCTCCGGCCCACCCGCACAGATACGCAGTATTTT.

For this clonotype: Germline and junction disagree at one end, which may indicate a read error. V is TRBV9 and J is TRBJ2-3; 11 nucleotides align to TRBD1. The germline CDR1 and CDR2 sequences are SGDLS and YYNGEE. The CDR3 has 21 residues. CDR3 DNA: TGTGCCAGCAGCGTAGAGGACAGGGGGCGCGGGTTCCTAGCGAGCACAGATGCGCAGTATTTT. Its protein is CASSVEDRGRGFLASTDAQYF.

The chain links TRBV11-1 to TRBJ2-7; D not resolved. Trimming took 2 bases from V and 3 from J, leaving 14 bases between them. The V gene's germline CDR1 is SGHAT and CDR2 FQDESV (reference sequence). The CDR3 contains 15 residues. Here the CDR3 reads CASSLSLEVHYEQYF. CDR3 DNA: TGTGCCAGCAGCTTAAGTCTTGAAGTTCACTACGAGCAGTACTTC.

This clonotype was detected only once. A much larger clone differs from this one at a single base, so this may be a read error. The CDR3 spells CSARAGQGKSNEQYF. Here the CDR3 DNA reads TGCAGTGCTAGAGCCGGACAGGGAAAGTCCAATGAGCAGTACTTC. The V call is TRBV20-1, the J call TRBJ2-5; 8 bases match TRBD1. Germline V gene lookup returns CDR1 DFQATT and CDR2 SNEGSKA (reference sequence). V trimming: 1 base; J trimming: 11 bases; junction bases outside the gene matches: 15. CDR3 length: 15 residues.

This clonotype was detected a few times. This CDR3 is CASSQPKTGEGGYTF. The CDR3 DNA is TGTGCCAGCAGCCAACCGAAGACAGGGGAGGGTGGCTACACCTTC. The chain employs TRBV3-1 and TRBJ1-2; TRBD1 aligns across 8 bases. Germline loops: CDR1 LGHDT, CDR2 YNNKEL (reference sequence). With V trimmed by 2 bases and J by 7 bases, 9 bases remained unmatched. The CDR3 runs to 15 residues.

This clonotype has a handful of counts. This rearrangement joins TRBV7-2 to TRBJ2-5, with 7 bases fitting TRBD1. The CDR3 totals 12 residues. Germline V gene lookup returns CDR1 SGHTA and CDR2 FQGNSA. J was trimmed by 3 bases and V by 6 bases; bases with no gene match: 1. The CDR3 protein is CASRGQKETQYF. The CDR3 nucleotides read TGTGCCAGCAGGGGACAGAAAGAGACCCAGTACTTC.

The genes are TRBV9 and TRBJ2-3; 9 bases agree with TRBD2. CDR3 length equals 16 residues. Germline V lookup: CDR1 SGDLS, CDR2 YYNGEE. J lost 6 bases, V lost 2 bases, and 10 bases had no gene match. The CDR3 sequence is CASSVTAGGPVDTQYF. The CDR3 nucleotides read TGTGCCAGCAGCGTTACGGCGGGAGGGCCGGTCGATACGCAGTATTTT.

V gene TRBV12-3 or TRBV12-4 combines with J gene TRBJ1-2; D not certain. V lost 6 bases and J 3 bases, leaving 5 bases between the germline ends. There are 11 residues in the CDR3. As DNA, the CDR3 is TGTGCCAGCAGCATGGACTATGGCTACACCTTC. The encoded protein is CASSMDYGYTF.

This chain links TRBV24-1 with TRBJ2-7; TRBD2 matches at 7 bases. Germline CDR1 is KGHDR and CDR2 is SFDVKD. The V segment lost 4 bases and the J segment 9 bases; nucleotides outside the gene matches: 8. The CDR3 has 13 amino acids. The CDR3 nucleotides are TGTGCCACCAGTGAAGCACTAGCGTCGGGGCAGTACTTC. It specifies CATSEALASGQYF.

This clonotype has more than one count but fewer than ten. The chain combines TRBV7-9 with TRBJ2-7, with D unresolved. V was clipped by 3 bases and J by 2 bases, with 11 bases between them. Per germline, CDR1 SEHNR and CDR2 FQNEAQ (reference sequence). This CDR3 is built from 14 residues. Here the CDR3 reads CASSFGQAPYEQYF. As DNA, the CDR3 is TGTGCCAGCAGCTTCGGTCAGGCCCCCTACGAGCAGTACTTC.